These 5 T cell receptor beta chains originate from one sample sequenced in a study of patients and donors after allogeneic stem cell transplantation. TCRdb re-derived calls from the RT-PCR reads in MiXCR, one entry per CDR3 protein. The table has 900,000 to 1,000,000 distinct CDR3 sequences, over 15% seen once. Sequencing was performed on blood, either unsorted or a sorted T cell fraction (not recorded which). Receptor source: a human donor who was either an allogeneic HSCT recipient or a stem cell or donor lymphocyte infusion donor (not recorded which). It is not recorded whose cells these are; they may come from a transplant donor.

The chain combines TRBV5-1 with TRBJ1-2; 7 positions agree with TRBD1. With V trimmed by 4 bases and J by 4 bases, 10 bases remained unmatched. Germline CDR1 reads SGHRS; CDR2 reads YFSETQ. This CDR3 contains 15 residues. This CDR3 reads CASSMNNRGSYGYTF. CDR3 coding DNA: TGCGCCAGCAGCATGAATAACAGGGGAAGCTATGGCTACACCTTC.

J is TRBJ2-1 and V is TRBV4-1; 9 bases map to TRBD1. The trim removed 4 bases at V and 8 bases at J, leaving 6 bases unmatched. The CDR3 runs to 14 residues. The germline V gene encodes CDR1 MGHRA and CDR2 YSYEKL. In DNA form, the CDR3 reads TGCGCCAGCAGCCCCGGGACAGGGTTCGATGAGCAGTTCTTC. This translates into CASSPGTGFDEQFF.

This clonotype was seen at least ten times. This chain joins TRBV9 and TRBJ2-1; TRBD2 is a possible D gene (7 bases). The CDR3 is 15 amino acids. Trimming stripped 3 bases from V and 7 bases from J, with 17 bases between. Per germline, CDR1 SGDLS and CDR2 YYNGEE. Here the CDR3 DNA reads TGTGCCAGCAGCGCAGGGGACTACAGTGTGAATGAGCAGTTCTTC. Residues: CASSAGDYSVNEQFF.

This clonotype showed up just a few times. The chain combines TRBV9 with TRBJ2-2; 8 bases match TRBD1. This CDR3 is built from 16 residues. Germline V gives CDR1 SGDLS, CDR2 YYNGEE. With 4 bases clipped from V and 5 bases from J, the junction kept 10 bases outside the gene matches. DNA for the CDR3: TGTGCCAGCAGCCCCCGACAGGGGATTGTAACCGGGGAGCTGTTTTTT. It encodes CASSPRQGIVTGELFF.

The genes are TRBV29-1 and TRBJ2-2; D might be TRBD2 (5 bases). V was cut by 3 bases and J by 6 bases, with 5 bases left in between. The CDR3 spans 11 residues. CDR1 and CDR2 (germline): SQVTM, ANQGSEA. The CDR3 nucleotides read TGCAGCGTTGAGGACTCCGGGGAGCTGTTTTTT. Amino acids: CSVEDSGELFF.